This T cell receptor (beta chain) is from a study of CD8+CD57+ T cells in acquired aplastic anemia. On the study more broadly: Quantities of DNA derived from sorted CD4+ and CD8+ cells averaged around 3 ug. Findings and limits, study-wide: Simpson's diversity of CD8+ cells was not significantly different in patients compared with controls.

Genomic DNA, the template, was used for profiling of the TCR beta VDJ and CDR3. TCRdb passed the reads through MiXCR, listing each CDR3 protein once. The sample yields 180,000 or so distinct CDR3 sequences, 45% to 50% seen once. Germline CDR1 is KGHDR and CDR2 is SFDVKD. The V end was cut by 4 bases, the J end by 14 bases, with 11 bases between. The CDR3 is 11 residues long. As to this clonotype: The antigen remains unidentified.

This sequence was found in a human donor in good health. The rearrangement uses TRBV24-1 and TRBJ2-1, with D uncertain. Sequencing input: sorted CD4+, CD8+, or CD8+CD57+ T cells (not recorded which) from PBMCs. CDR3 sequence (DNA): TGTGCCACCAGTGACGGCCGGAATGAGTTCTTC. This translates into CATSDGRNEFF.